This is a list of T cell receptor beta chains from one sample in a study of neoadjuvant anti-PD-1 for oral cavity cancer. Only in-frame clones appear in the TCRdb table, and some are missing; sequencing was by immunoSEQ multiplex PCR. Of over 60,000 clones listed, 86% are singletons. The sample in question was PBMCs, obtained after nivolumab (anti-PD-1) treatment. The receptor set was obtained from a person aged 35 to 85 with oral cavity squamous cell carcinoma. Both conserved end residues are part of each CDR3. A D gene is named only where the DNA matches it firmly. Expanded clones are given a class, and other clones once, few, many or no size at all.

abundance: NA
v_gene: TRBV28
d_gene: NA
j_gene: TRBJ2-7
CDR3aa: CASSSPRAGIYEQYF
CDR3nt: TGTGCCAGCAGCTCCCCACGGGCTGGTATCTACGAGCAGTACTTC

abundance: NA
v_gene: TRBV5-1
d_gene: NA
j_gene: TRBJ2-5
CDR3aa: CASSLGGRGNQETQYF
CDR3nt: TGCGCCAGCAGCTTGGGGGGGCGGGGGAACCAAGAGACCCAGTACTTC

abundance: NA
v_gene: TRBV27
d_gene: NA
j_gene: TRBJ1-1
CDR3aa: CASMEGLSAFF
CDR3nt: TGTGCCAGCATGGAGGGGCTTTCGGCTTTCTTT

abundance: NA
v_gene: TRBV7-2
d_gene: TRBD2
j_gene: TRBJ2-7
CDR3aa: CASSPRTGLATREQYF
CDR3nt: TGTGCCAGCAGCCCGAGAACGGGACTAGCCACAAGGGAGCAGTACTTC

abundance: once
v_gene: TRBV5-1
d_gene: TRBD2
j_gene: TRBJ2-5
CDR3aa: CASGLRGGETQYF
CDR3nt: TGCGCCAGCGGCTTAAGGGGAGGGGAGACCCAGTACTTC

abundance: once
v_gene: TRBV5-1
d_gene: NA
j_gene: TRBJ1-3
CDR3aa: CASSLAGVKYGNTIYF
CDR3nt: TGCGCCAGCAGCTTGGCCGGGGTGAAGTATGGAAACACCATATATTTT

abundance: NA
v_gene: TRBV30
d_gene: TRBD1
j_gene: TRBJ2-7
CDR3aa: CAWSVGQGPYEQYF
CDR3nt: TGTGCCTGGAGTGTTGGACAGGGGCCGTACGAGCAGTACTTC

abundance: NA
v_gene: TRBV19
d_gene: TRBD1
j_gene: TRBJ2-1
CDR3aa: CASTPRGTGYYNEQFF
CDR3nt: TGTGCCAGTACTCCTAGGGGGACAGGGTACTACAATGAGCAGTTCTTC

abundance: NA
v_gene: TRBV30
d_gene: TRBD1
j_gene: TRBJ1-5
CDR3aa: CAWRRGDSNPNQPQHF
CDR3nt: TGTGCCTGGAGGAGGGGGGACAGTAACCCGAATCAGCCCCAGCATTTT

abundance: NA
v_gene: TRBV7-2
d_gene: NA
j_gene: TRBJ2-7
CDR3aa: CASSLRIYEQYF
CDR3nt: TGTGCCAGCAGCTTAAGAATTTACGAGCAGTACTTC

abundance: NA
v_gene: TRBV7-3
d_gene: NA
j_gene: TRBJ2-4
CDR3aa: CASSPQGEYIQYF
CDR3nt: TGTGCCAGCAGCCCTCAAGGGGAATACATTCAGTACTTC

abundance: NA
v_gene: TRBV7-2
d_gene: TRBD2
j_gene: TRBJ2-1
CDR3aa: CASSAGLAGRMGRNEQFF
CDR3nt: TGTGCCAGCAGCGCAGGACTAGCGGGACGAATGGGACGCAATGAGCAGTTCTTC

abundance: NA
v_gene: TRBV27
d_gene: NA
j_gene: TRBJ2-6
CDR3aa: CASSSPMRGRGGGANVLTF
CDR3nt: TGTGCCAGCAGTTCACCTATGAGGGGGAGGGGTGGTGGGGCCAACGTCCTGACTTTC

abundance: NA
v_gene: TRBV19
d_gene: TRBD1
j_gene: TRBJ2-7
CDR3aa: CASSPRQGAYEQYF
CDR3nt: TGTGCCAGTAGTCCGCGACAGGGGGCCTACGAGCAGTACTTC

abundance: once
v_gene: TRBV30
d_gene: NA
j_gene: TRBJ2-3
CDR3aa: CAWSVRKSRRDTQYF
CDR3nt: TGTGCCTGGAGTGTTCGGAAGTCTCGAAGGGATACGCAGTATTTT

abundance: once
v_gene: TRBV9
d_gene: NA
j_gene: TRBJ1-1
CDR3aa: CASSVVGDMNTEAFF
CDR3nt: TGTGCCAGCAGCGTAGTTGGGGACATGAACACTGAAGCTTTCTTT

abundance: NA
v_gene: TRBV6-5
d_gene: TRBD1
j_gene: TRBJ2-7
CDR3aa: CASSHQGAQYEQYF
CDR3nt: TGTGCCAGCAGCCATCAGGGGGCGCAGTACGAGCAGTACTTC

abundance: NA
v_gene: TRBV2
d_gene: NA
j_gene: TRBJ2-2
CDR3aa: CASSEGVVTGELFF
CDR3nt: TGTGCCAGCAGTGAGGGGGTCGTCACCGGGGAGCTGTTTTTT

abundance: NA
v_gene: TRBV7-3
d_gene: NA
j_gene: TRBJ2-3
CDR3aa: CASSLTVEPTDTQYF
CDR3nt: TGTGCCAGCAGCTTAACGGTGGAACCCACAGATACGCAGTATTTT

abundance: NA
v_gene: TRBV1
d_gene: NA
j_gene: TRBJ1-2
CDR3aa: CTSSQCGGRRFNYGYTF
CDR3nt: TGCACCAGCAGCCAGTGCGGGGGCAGGCGATTTAACTATGGCTACACCTTC

abundance: NA
v_gene: TRBV28
d_gene: NA
j_gene: TRBJ2-7
CDR3aa: CASSSIQGFDEQYF
CDR3nt: TGTGCCAGCAGTTCCATCCAGGGGTTCGACGAGCAGTACTTC

abundance: NA
v_gene: TRBV7-8
d_gene: NA
j_gene: TRBJ2-3
CDR3aa: CASSLPVTDTQYF
CDR3nt: TGTGCCAGCAGCTTACCCGTCACAGATACGCAGTATTTT

abundance: NA
v_gene: TRBV5-6
d_gene: NA
j_gene: TRBJ2-1
CDR3aa: CASSPSGASYNEQFF
CDR3nt: TGTGCCAGCAGCCCAAGCGGAGCTTCCTACAATGAGCAGTTCTTC

abundance: NA
v_gene: TRBV29-1
d_gene: TRBD1
j_gene: TRBJ1-1
CDR3aa: CSTQGARAFF
CDR3nt: TGCAGCACCCAGGGGGCAAGAGCTTTCTTT

abundance: few
v_gene: TRBV5-4
d_gene: NA
j_gene: TRBJ1-1
CDR3aa: CASSLIDRRNTEAFF
CDR3nt: TGTGCCAGCAGCTTGATAGACCGGAGAAACACTGAAGCTTTCTTT

abundance: NA
v_gene: TRBV21-1
d_gene: NA
j_gene: TRBJ1-1
CDR3aa: CASSKAHKANTEAFF
CDR3nt: TGTGCCAGCAGCAAAGCGCATAAGGCGAACACTGAAGCTTTCTTT

abundance: NA
v_gene: TRBV10-1
d_gene: TRBD1
j_gene: TRBJ2-7
CDR3aa: CASSETGTGGDKQYF
CDR3nt: TGCGCCAGCAGTGAAACCGGGACAGGGGGCGATAAGCAGTACTTC